This TCR beta chain was found in a study of cytomegalovirus exposure and HLA in healthy donors. Findings of the study overall: Association with HLA alleles at 0.05 false discovery rate was found for about 17,000 TCR beta sequences in a later analysis. TRBV6-2, TRBV6-3 and some other V segments were unresolvable in 87-base-pair reads. Within the data, a cluster of highly shared sequence variants was likely a sequencing artifact. As a later analysis revealed, most CMV-associated TCR beta chains appeared HLA-restricted.

About this clone: Its antigen is unidentified.

Vbeta (60) and Jbeta (13) primers were used in the PCR. Sequencing used immunoSEQ multiplex PCR; TCRdb keeps in-frame clones, though not all of them. This sample has some 200,000 clones, with around 64% found just once. V was pared by 8 bases and J by 2 bases, with 18 bases between. CDR3 length: 15 amino acids. Germline V CDR1 and CDR2: SGHTA, FQGNSA. The chain has TRBV7-2 and TRBJ1-1, with TRBD1 as a possible D gene (5 bases). Material: PBMCs. The TCR sequence derives from a man aged 40-49 years in good health and CMV-seropositive. The CDR3, as DNA: TGTGCCAGCTCCCCCTCGGGGCGGGACAACACTGAAGCTTTCTTT. This codes for CASSPSGRDNTEAFF.